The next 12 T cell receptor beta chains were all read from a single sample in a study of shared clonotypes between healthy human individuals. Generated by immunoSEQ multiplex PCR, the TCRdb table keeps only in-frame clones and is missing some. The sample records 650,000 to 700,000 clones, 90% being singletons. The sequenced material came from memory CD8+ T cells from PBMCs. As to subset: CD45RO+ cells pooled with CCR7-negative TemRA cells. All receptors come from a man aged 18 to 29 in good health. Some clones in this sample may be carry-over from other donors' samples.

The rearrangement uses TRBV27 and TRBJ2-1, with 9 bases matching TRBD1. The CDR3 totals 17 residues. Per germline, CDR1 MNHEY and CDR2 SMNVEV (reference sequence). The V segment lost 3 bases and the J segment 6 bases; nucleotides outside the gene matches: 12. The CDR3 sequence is CASSLLEVGTGFNEQFF. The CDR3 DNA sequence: TGTGCCAGCAGTTTGTTGGAGGTCGGGACAGGGTTCAATGAGCAGTTCTTC.

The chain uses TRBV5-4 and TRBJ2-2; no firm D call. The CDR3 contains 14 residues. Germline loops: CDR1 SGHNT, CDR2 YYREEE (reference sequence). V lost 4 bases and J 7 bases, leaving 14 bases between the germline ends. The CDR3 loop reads CASSPDRWSGELFF. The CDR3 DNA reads TGTGCCAGCAGCCCCGACCGATGGAGCGGGGAGCTGTTTTTT.

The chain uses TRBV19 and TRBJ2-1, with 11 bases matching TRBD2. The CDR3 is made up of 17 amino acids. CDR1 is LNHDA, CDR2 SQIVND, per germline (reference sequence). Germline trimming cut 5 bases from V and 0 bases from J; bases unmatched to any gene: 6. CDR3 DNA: TGTGCCAGTAGTGGCACTAGCGGGAGCCCCTCCTACAATGAGCAGTTCTTC. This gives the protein CASSGTSGSPSYNEQFF.

The CDR3 DNA is TGTGCCTGGAGTACCCAGGGGCGACTCACCGGGGAGCTGTTTTTT. Translation: CAWSTQGRLTGELFF. The rearrangement joins TRBV30 to TRBJ2-2; tentatively, D is TRBD1 (6 bases). Germline assignment: CDR1 GTSNPN and CDR2 SVGIG (reference sequence). The CDR3 loop spans 15 amino acids. V lost 2 bases and J lost 4, with 14 bases in between.

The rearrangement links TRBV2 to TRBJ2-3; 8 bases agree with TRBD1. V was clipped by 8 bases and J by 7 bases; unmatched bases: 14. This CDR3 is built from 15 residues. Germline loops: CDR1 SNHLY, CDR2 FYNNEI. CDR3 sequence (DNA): TGTGCCAGCTTTGACCCCGACAGGGGAAGGAATACGCAGTATTTT. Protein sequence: CASFDPDRGRNTQYF.

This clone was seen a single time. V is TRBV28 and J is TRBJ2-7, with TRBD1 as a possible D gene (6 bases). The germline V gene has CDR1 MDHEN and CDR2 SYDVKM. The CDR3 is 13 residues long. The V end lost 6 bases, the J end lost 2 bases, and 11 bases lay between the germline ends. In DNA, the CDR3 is TGTGCCAGCAGCCCCGGGACACCCTACGAGCAGTACTTC. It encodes CASSPGTPYEQYF. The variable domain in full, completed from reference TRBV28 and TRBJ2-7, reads DVKVTQSSRYLVKRTGEKVFLECVQDMDHENMFWYRQDPGLGLRLIYFSYDVKMKEKGDIPEGYSVSREKKERFSLILESASTNQTSMYLCASSPGTPYEQYFGPGTRLTVT.

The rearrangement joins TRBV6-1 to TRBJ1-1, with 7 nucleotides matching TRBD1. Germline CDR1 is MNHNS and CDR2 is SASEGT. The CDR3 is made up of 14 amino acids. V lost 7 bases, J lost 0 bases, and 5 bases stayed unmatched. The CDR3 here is CASTEGQMNTEAFF. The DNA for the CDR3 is TGTGCCAGCACCGAGGGACAGATGAACACTGAAGCTTTCTTT.

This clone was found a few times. The CDR3 loop reads CASSPREGNTIYF. The CDR3, as DNA: TGTGCCAGCAGCCCCCGGGAAGGAAACACCATATATTTT. This chain uses TRBV7-2 with TRBJ1-3, with unresolved D. V was pared by 5 bases and J by 4 bases, with 9 bases between. The CDR3 spans 13 residues. The germline gives CDR1 SGHTA, CDR2 FQGNSA.

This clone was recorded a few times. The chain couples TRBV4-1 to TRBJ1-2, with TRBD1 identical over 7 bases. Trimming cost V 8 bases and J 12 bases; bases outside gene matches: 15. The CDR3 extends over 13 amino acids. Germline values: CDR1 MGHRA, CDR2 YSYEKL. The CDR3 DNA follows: TGCGCCAGCTCCAGCACAGGGGCCTGGGTGGACACCTTC. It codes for CASSSTGAWVDTF.

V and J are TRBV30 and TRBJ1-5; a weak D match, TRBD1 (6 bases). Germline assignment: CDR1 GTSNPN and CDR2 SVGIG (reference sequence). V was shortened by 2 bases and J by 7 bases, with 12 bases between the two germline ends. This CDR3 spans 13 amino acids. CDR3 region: CAWSKGGRQPQHF. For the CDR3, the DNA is TGTGCCTGGAGTAAAGGGGGTCGGCAGCCCCAGCATTTT.

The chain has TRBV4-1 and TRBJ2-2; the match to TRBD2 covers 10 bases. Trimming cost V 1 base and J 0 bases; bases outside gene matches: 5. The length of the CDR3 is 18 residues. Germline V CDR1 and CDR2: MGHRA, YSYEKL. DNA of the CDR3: TGCGCCAGCAGCCAAGGTCTAGCGGGAGTTCCGAACACCGGGGAGCTGTTTTTT. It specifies CASSQGLAGVPNTGELFF.

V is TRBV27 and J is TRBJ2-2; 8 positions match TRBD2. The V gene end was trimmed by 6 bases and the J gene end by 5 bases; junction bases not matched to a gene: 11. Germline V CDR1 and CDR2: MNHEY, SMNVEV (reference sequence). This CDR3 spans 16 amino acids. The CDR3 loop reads CASRTSAGVYTGELFF. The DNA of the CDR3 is TGTGCCAGCAGAACCTCAGCGGGAGTCTATACCGGGGAGCTGTTTTTT.